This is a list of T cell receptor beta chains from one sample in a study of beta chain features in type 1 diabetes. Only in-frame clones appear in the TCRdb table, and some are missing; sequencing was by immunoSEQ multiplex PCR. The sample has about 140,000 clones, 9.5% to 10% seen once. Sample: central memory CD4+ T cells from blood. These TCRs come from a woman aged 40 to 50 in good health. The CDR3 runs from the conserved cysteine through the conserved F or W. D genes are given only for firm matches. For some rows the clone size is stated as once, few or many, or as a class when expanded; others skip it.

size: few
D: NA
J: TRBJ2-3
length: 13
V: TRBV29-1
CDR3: CSVAPPAGDTQYF
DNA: TGCAGCGTCGCCCCCCCCGCCGGGGATACGCAGTATTTT

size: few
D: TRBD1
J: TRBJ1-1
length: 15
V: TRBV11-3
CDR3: CASSPGTGGVSEAFF
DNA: TGTGCCAGCAGCCCCGGGACAGGTGGGGTATCTGAAGCTTTCTTT

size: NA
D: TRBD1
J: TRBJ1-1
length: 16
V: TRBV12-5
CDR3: CASVSGGGSVNTEAFF
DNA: TGTGCTAGTGTCTCGGGAGGGGGCTCAGTGAACACTGAAGCTTTCTTT

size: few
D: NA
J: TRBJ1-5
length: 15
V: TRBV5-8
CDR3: CASSLLTGGNQPQHF
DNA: TGTGCCAGCAGCTTACTCACAGGTGGGAATCAGCCCCAGCATTTT

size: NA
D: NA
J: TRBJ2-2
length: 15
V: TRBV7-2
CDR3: CASSLTQGGGGELFF
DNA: TGTGCCAGCAGCTTAACCCAGGGGGGAGGCGGGGAGCTGTTTTTT

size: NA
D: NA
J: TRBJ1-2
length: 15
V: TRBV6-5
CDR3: CASSRTGEANYGYTF
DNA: TGTGCCAGCAGCCGGACCGGGGAGGCTAACTATGGCTACACCTTC

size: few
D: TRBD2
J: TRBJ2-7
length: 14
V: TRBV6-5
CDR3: CASSYPGTRYEQYF
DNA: TGTGCCAGCAGTTACCCCGGGACTAGATACGAGCAGTACTTC

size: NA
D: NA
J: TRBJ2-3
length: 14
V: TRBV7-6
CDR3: CASSLAGGLDTQYF
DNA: TGTGCCAGCAGCTTAGCGGGGGGGCTCGATACGCAGTATTTT

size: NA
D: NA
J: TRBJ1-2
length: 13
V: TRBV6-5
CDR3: CASRQTGSYGYTF
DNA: TGTGCCAGCAGGCAAACAGGGTCCTATGGCTACACCTTC

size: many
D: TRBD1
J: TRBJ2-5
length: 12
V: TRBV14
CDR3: CASSQPGGTQYF
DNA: TGTGCCAGCAGCCAACCAGGGGGGACCCAGTACTTC

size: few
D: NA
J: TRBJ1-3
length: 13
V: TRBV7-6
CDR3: CACKNNTGNTIYF
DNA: TGTGCCTGCAAGAACAACACTGGAAACACCATATATTTT

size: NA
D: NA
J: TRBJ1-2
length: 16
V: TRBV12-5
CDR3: CASGLVNAGTSGGYTF
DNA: TGTGCTAGTGGTTTGGTAAATGCCGGGACATCGGGAGGCTACACCTTC

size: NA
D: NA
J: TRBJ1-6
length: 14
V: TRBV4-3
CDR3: CASSHGDTDSPLHF
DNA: TGCGCCAGCAGCCACGGGGACACGGATTCACCCCTCCACTTT

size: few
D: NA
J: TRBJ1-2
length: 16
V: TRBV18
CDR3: CASSPGIGDNNHGYTF
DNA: TGTGCCAGCTCACCAGGAATCGGCGACAACAATCATGGCTACACCTTC

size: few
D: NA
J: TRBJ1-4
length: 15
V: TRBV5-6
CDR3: CASSAPEGYNEKLFF
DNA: TGTGCCAGCAGCGCCCCGGAGGGGTATAATGAAAAACTGTTTTTT

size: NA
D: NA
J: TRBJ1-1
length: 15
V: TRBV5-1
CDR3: CASSLARVMNTEAFF
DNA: TGCGCCAGCAGCTTGGCCCGGGTTATGAACACTGAAGCTTTCTTT